The rows below give T cell receptor beta chains drawn from one sample of a study of T cells in Graves' hyperthyroidism and ophthalmopathy. Using its own MiXCR run on the multiplex PCR reads, TCRdb lists one record per CDR3 protein. The table lists some 510,000 distinct CDR3 sequences, less than 25% of them singletons, with about 26% in the top ten. Sequencing used blood. The receptors come from a man younger than 35 with Graves' hyperthyroidism. CDR3s include the opening cysteine and the closing phenylalanine or tryptophan. Each record gives: clone size, J gene, D gene, V gene, CDR3 length, CDR3 protein, CDR3 DNA. A D gene is named only where the DNA matches it firmly. The size entry is marked missing in some rows and otherwise reads once, few, many or a size class.

many	TRBJ1-5	TRBD1	TRBV12-3/TRBV12-4	15	CASSSGQGSYQPQHF	TGTGCCAGCAGCAGCGGACAGGGCTCGTATCAGCCCCAGCATTTT
many	TRBJ1-2	TRBD1	TRBV6-5	17	CASSSALGTGVKYGYTF	TGTGCCAGCAGTTCCGCCCTCGGGACAGGGGTTAAATATGGCTACACCTTC
NA	TRBJ2-7	NA	TRBV29-1	10	CSVEGVEQYF	TGCAGCGTTGAAGGTGTGGAGCAGTACTTC
NA	TRBJ2-5	NA	TRBV18	15	CASSRLGVDGETQYF	TGTGCCAGCTCACGCCTGGGGGTTGACGGAGAGACCCAGTACTTC
many	TRBJ2-5	NA	TRBV7-8	14	CASSSIAGGETQYF	TGTGCCAGCAGCTCTATAGCAGGCGGCGAGACCCAGTACTTC
many	TRBJ1-3	NA	TRBV12-3/TRBV12-4	15	CASSWVKESGNTIYF	TGTGCCAGCAGTTGGGTCAAGGAGTCTGGAAACACCATATATTTT
few	TRBJ2-6	NA	TRBV6-1	14	CASSLVGGANVLTF	TGTGCCAGCTCCCTGGTGGGTGGGGCCAACGTCCTGACTTTC
many	TRBJ2-5	NA	TRBV27	14	CASSLSPLGETQYF	TGTGCCAGCAGTTTGTCTCCTTTAGGAGAGACCCAGTACTTC
NA	TRBJ2-5	NA	TRBV6-2/TRBV6-3	14	CASSSVSQGETQYF	TGTGCCAGCAGTTCGGTTAGTCAGGGGGAGACCCAGTACTTC
many	TRBJ1-1	NA	TRBV12-3/TRBV12-4	14	CASSLAKVRTEAFF	TGTGCCAGCAGTTTAGCCAAGGTACGGACTGAAGCTTTCTTT
many	TRBJ1-1	NA	TRBV28	16	CASSLRFGTLNTEAFF	TGTGCCAGCAGTTTGAGATTCGGGACACTGAACACTGAAGCTTTCTTT